The next 17 T cell receptor beta chains were all read from a single sample in a study of blood T cell repertoires in COVID-19 (dated by TCRdb to 2018 to 2021). Libraries were constructed by the immunoSEQ multiplex PCR assay. TCRdb took over this immuneACCESS table, retaining in-frame rearrangements with V and J assigned. Such tables are incomplete; in checked studies, under half of the missing clones stem from an unresolved V gene, and the remainder is unexplained. The sample table contains 150,000 to 200,000 clones; only one count was recorded for about 80% of them. The top ten hold 9.5% to 13% of the sample. Material: peripheral blood. All receptors derive from an older man with active or convalescent COVID-19.

J is TRBJ2-2 and V is TRBV6-2 or TRBV6-3; the match to TRBD2 covers 8 bases. The CDR3 runs 16 residues. The germline V gene encodes CDR1 MNHEY and CDR2 SVGEGT. Unmatched junction bases numbered 4, after V lost 0 bases and J lost 4 bases. As DNA, the CDR3 is TGTGCCAGCAGTTACTCCGGGAGGGCGGCCACCGGGGAGCTGTTTTTT. Residues: CASSYSGRAATGELFF.

This chain joins TRBV5-5 and TRBJ1-1, with 7 bases fitting TRBD1. The CDR3 has 11 amino acids. Germline V lookup: CDR1 SGHKS, CDR2 YYEKEE (reference sequence). Trimming at V came to 0 bases and at J to 11 bases, leaving 1 base not matched to a gene. The CDR3 spells CASSLEGAAFF. Written as DNA, the CDR3 is TGTGCCAGCAGCTTGGAGGGGGCGGCTTTCTTT.

The chain recombines TRBV24-1 with TRBJ2-5, with TRBD2 matching 8 bases. This CDR3 comprises 15 residues. From germline, CDR1 is KGHDR and CDR2 SFDVKD. V lost 2 bases and J lost 5; bases outside the gene matches: 6. CDR3 region: CATSDWNGGDETQYF. CDR3 DNA sequence: TGTGCCACCAGTGATTGGAACGGGGGGGACGAGACCCAGTACTTC.

The count of this clone is one. This chain connects TRBV12-3 or TRBV12-4 to TRBJ2-2, with a tentative D call TRBD2 (6 bases). This CDR3 is built from 13 residues. V lost 3 bases, J lost 7 bases, and 9 bases lay in between. In DNA form, the CDR3 reads TGTGCCAGCAGTTTGCGGGGTGGCGGGGAGCTGTTTTTT. This sequence encodes CASSLRGGGELFF.

The V gene is TRBV7-3, the J gene TRBJ2-3; D is undetermined. V was cut by 1 base and J by 1 base, with 6 bases left in between. Germline V gene sequence: CDR1 SGHTA, CDR2 FQGTGA. This CDR3 is built from 14 residues. The CDR3 DNA reads as TGTGCCAGCAGCTTAAATCCGGGCACAGATACGCAGTATTTT. It encodes CASSLNPGTDTQYF. Together with reference TRBV7-3 and TRBJ2-3, the CDR3 gives the full variable domain: GAGVSQTPSNKVTEKGKYVELRCDPISGHTALYWYRQSLGQGPEFLIYFQGTGAADDSGLPNDRFFAVRPEGSVSTLKIQRTERGDSAVYLCASSLNPGTDTQYFGPGTRLTVL.

The chain joins TRBV15 to TRBJ2-3; no clear D. The CDR3 has 15 amino acids. Germline CDR1 and CDR2: LNHNV and YYDKDF (reference sequence). Trimming took off 1 base at V and 0 bases at J, with 8 bases between the two ends. DNA for the CDR3: TGTGCCACCAGCAGAGGGTCAACTAGCACAGATACGCAGTATTTT. Translation: CATSRGSTSTDTQYF.

The V and J genes are TRBV7-9 and TRBJ1-1, with D uncertain. Trimming shortened V by 2 bases and J by 6 bases, and 10 bases separated the two germline ends. The germline V gene encodes CDR1 SEHNR and CDR2 FQNEAQ (reference sequence). The CDR3 loop spans 13 amino acids. CDR3 amino acids: CASSLRSIAEAFF. The CDR3 DNA reads TGTGCCAGCAGCTTAAGGAGTATCGCTGAAGCTTTCTTT. Together with reference TRBV7-9 and TRBJ1-1, the CDR3 gives the full variable domain: DTGVSQNPRHKITKRGQNVTFRCDPISEHNRLYWYRQTLGQGPEFLTYFQNEAQLEKSRLLSDRFSAERPKGSFSTLEIQRTEQGDSAMYLCASSLRSIAEAFFGQGTRLTVV.

The chain employs TRBV18 and TRBJ2-1; D is unclear. V lost 4 bases, J lost 0 bases, and 10 bases lay in between. Germline lookup yields CDR1 KGHSH and CDR2 LQKENI. This CDR3 has 15 amino acids. CDR3 protein: CASSLRRSSYNEQFF. The CDR3 DNA follows: TGTGCCAGCTCACTCAGGCGAAGCTCCTACAATGAGCAGTTCTTC.

Only a few counts were recorded for this clone. The genes are TRBV7-3 and TRBJ2-1; D possibly corresponds to TRBD2 (5 bases). Trimming stripped 2 bases from V and 0 bases from J, with 11 bases between. The germline V gene encodes CDR1 SGHTA and CDR2 FQGTGA. This CDR3 has 16 residues. CDR3 residues: CASSLFPGGSYNEQFF. The CDR3 DNA is TGTGCCAGCAGCTTATTCCCCGGAGGCTCCTACAATGAGCAGTTCTTC.

The chain links TRBV20-1 to TRBJ2-5; 9 nucleotides match TRBD2. There are 15 residues in the CDR3. Unmatched junction bases numbered 7, after V lost 3 bases and J lost 2 bases. Germline assignment: CDR1 DFQATT and CDR2 SNEGSKA (reference sequence). This chain's CDR3 is CSASPLLAGQETQYF. The CDR3 DNA is TGCAGTGCTAGTCCTTTACTAGCGGGTCAAGAGACCCAGTACTTC.

V and J are TRBV7-9 and TRBJ1-5, with TRBD1 identical over 11 bases. Germline trimming cut 5 bases from V and 2 bases from J; bases unmatched to any gene: 5. Germline assignment: CDR1 SEHNR and CDR2 FQNEAQ (reference sequence). The CDR3 is 16 amino acids. CDR3 in DNA: TGTGCCAGCAGCCCCGGGACAGGGGGACGCAATCAGCCCCAGCATTTT. It is translated as CASSPGTGGRNQPQHF.

This clone was observed a few times. J is TRBJ1-4 and V is TRBV9, with TRBD1 matching over 7 bases. Germline assignment: CDR1 SGDLS and CDR2 YYNGEE. The CDR3 runs 19 residues. V gave up 4 bases and J gave up 3 bases; unmatched junction bases: 18. CDR3 loop: CASSHPRDRGGLSNEKLFF. CDR3 bases: TGTGCCAGCAGCCACCCCCGGGACAGAGGAGGCTTGTCTAATGAAAAACTGTTTTTT.

V and J are TRBV6-5 and TRBJ2-7; 7 bases agree with TRBD1. CDR3 length equals 14 residues. Germline-derived CDR1 and CDR2 are MNHEY and SVGAGI. The V gene end was trimmed by 2 bases and the J gene end by 2 bases; junction bases not matched to a gene: 3. The CDR3 DNA sequence: TGTGCCAGCAGTTACCACAGGGGACCCTACGAGCAGTACTTC. It specifies CASSYHRGPYEQYF.

The chain recombines TRBV19 with TRBJ1-4; perhaps TRBD1 as D (6 bases). Germline CDR1 LNHDA, CDR2 SQIVND (reference sequence). The CDR3 sequence is 14 residues long. V was trimmed by 5 bases and J by 11 bases, leaving 18 bases between them. The CDR3 region has the DNA TGTGCCAGTAGTGCGACAGGCCTCCCGCTCAAACTGTTTTTT. Protein: CASSATGLPLKLFF.

The gene calls are TRBV30 and TRBJ1-1; no reliable D call. Germline lookup yields CDR1 GTSNPN and CDR2 SVGIG (reference sequence). V lost 2 bases and J lost 1, with 8 bases in between. This CDR3 spans 13 amino acids. The CDR3 sequence is CAWSPRGNTEAFF. The CDR3 coding sequence is TGTGCCTGGAGTCCTCGGGGGAACACTGAAGCTTTCTTT.

The CDR3 sequence is CASSPKTGNTGELFF. The CDR3 DNA is TGTGCCAGCTCACCAAAAACAGGGAACACCGGGGAGCTGTTTTTT. This chain links TRBV18 with TRBJ2-2; perhaps TRBD1 as D (5 bases). Trimming cost V 2 bases and J 1 base, with 8 bases left between them. CDR1 and CDR2 from the germline V gene are KGHSH and LQKENI. CDR3 length equals 15 residues.

J is TRBJ2-2 and V is TRBV7-2; TRBD1 matches 7 bases. Germline assignment: CDR1 SGHTA and CDR2 FQGNSA. The CDR3 is made up of 15 amino acids. The V gene end was trimmed by 5 bases and the J gene end by 7 bases; junction bases not matched to a gene: 10. CDR3 sequence: CASSGTGARGGELFF. The CDR3 nucleotides are TGTGCCAGCAGCGGCACAGGGGCCCGCGGCGGGGAGCTGTTTTTT.